Shown below are 14 T cell receptor beta chains from a single sample sequenced in a study of CXCR3-negative and CXCR3-positive naive CD8 T cells. Study outcomes and limitations: Against CXCR3-negative naive cells, CXCR3-positive naive cells showed more hydrophobic TRB CDR3s.

The libraries of TRB cDNA were prepared using 5' RACE with UMI labels. Reprocessing the 5' RACE reads, TCRdb reports a single entry for every CDR3 protein and omits DNA. Its table lists 4,500 to 7,000 distinct CDR3 sequences. Antigen specificity for these receptors is unknown. The sample taken for sequencing was naive CXCR3+ CD8+ T cells from blood. The subset denotes: CD45RO-CCR7+CD27+CD95- naive CD8+ T cells expressing CXCR3 (TNR3+). The receptors derive from a human donor in good health. Some clones in this sample may be carry-over from other donors' samples.

This clonotype is deemed medium-sized by its frequency. The J gene is TRBJ2-7, the V gene TRBV25-1; there is no DNA to check the TCRdb D call of TRBD1. Per the germline V gene, CDR1 is MGHDK and CDR2 is SYGVNS. This CDR3 is 14 amino acids long. The CDR3 is CASSEYNRDGEQYF.

The rearrangement joins TRBV29-1 to TRBJ2-2. CDR3 size: 12 residues. CDR1 is SQVTM and CDR2 is ANQGSEA in the germline V gene. CDR3 loop: CSVAEGTGELFF.

This rearrangement joins TRBV29-1 to TRBJ2-7. The V gene's germline CDR1 is SQVTM and CDR2 ANQGSEA. The CDR3 spans 16 residues. CDR3 region: CSVEDSGLGGSYEQYF.

The chain uses TRBV29-1 and TRBJ2-2; TCRdb selects TRBD2, and the lack of DNA leaves this call unchecked. The CDR3 runs 16 residues. The germline gives CDR1 SQVTM, CDR2 ANQGSEA. Here the CDR3 reads CSVDVVGTETTGELFF.

This chain joins TRBV29-1 and TRBJ2-5; TCRdb indicates TRBD1, and absent DNA this call remains unverified. Germline lookup yields CDR1 SQVTM and CDR2 ANQGSEA. CDR3 size: 12 residues. The chain's CDR3 is CSVIGAGETQYF.

By frequency, this clonotype is medium-sized. J is TRBJ1-1 and V is TRBV7-9. Germline assignment: CDR1 SEHNR and CDR2 FQNEAQ (reference sequence). This CDR3 has 14 residues. CDR3 sequence reads: CASQQMAGRTEAFF.

The V gene is TRBV20-1, the J gene TRBJ2-7; TCRdb indicates TRBD1, and absent DNA this call remains unverified. The CDR3 sequence is 15 residues long. CDR1 and CDR2 (germline): DFQATT, SNEGSKA (reference sequence). CDR3 amino acids: CSARETRQGAYEQYF.

This clonotype ranks as medium-sized in terms of frequency. The chain joins TRBV7-2 to TRBJ2-3; TCRdb returns TRBD2, unconfirmable since there is no DNA. Germline assignment: CDR1 SGHTA and CDR2 FQGNSA. The CDR3 length is 15 residues. The CDR3 protein is CASSLELAVGDTQYF.

CDR3 in amino acids: CSANLAMLSYEQYF. The V call is TRBV20-1, the J call TRBJ2-7; lacking DNA, the TRBD2 call made by TCRdb goes unchecked. The CDR3 spans 14 residues. Looked up from germline, CDR1 is DFQATT and CDR2 is SNEGSKA (reference sequence).

The chain carries TRBV6-5 and TRBJ1-2. The germline gives CDR1 MNHEY, CDR2 SVGAGI. The CDR3 runs to 15 residues. CDR3 sequence reads: CASSEKGFSNYGYTF.

Considering frequency, this clonotype is medium-sized. The chain employs TRBV5-1 and TRBJ2-7; the D call from TCRdb, TRBD1, cannot be confirmed without DNA. This CDR3 region has 14 residues. The germline gives CDR1 SGHRS, CDR2 YFSETQ. CDR3 protein: CASSLSGTDYEQYF. The full variable domain, rest sourced from reference TRBV5-1 and TRBJ2-7, is KAGVTQTPRYLIKTRGQQVTLSCSPISGHRSVSWYQQTPGQGLQFLFEYFSETQRNKGNFPGRFSGRQFSNSRSEMNVSTLELGDSALYLCASSLSGTDYEQYFGPGTRLTVT.

This rearrangement joins TRBV5-1 to TRBJ2-1; the D call of TRBD1 rests on TCRdb alone, since no DNA is present to check it. The CDR3 covers 12 residues. Germline V CDR1 and CDR2: SGHRS, YFSETQ. The CDR3 reads CASSLEGASDFF.

This clonotype shows up as medium-sized (0.01 to 0.1%) by frequency. This sequence joins TRBV15 and TRBJ1-5; without DNA, the TCRdb call of TRBD1 cannot be checked. Germline V gives CDR1 LNHNV, CDR2 YYDKDF (reference sequence). The CDR3 spans 18 residues. CDR3 loop: CATSRGGGTEDSNQPQHF.

This clonotype is classed as medium-sized by frequency. The chain recombines TRBV7-2 with TRBJ2-3; TCRdb calls TRBD1, which cannot be checked without DNA. Germline-derived CDR1 and CDR2 are SGHTA and FQGNSA. The CDR3 length is 16 residues. CDR3 region: CASSLERGMSTDTQYF.